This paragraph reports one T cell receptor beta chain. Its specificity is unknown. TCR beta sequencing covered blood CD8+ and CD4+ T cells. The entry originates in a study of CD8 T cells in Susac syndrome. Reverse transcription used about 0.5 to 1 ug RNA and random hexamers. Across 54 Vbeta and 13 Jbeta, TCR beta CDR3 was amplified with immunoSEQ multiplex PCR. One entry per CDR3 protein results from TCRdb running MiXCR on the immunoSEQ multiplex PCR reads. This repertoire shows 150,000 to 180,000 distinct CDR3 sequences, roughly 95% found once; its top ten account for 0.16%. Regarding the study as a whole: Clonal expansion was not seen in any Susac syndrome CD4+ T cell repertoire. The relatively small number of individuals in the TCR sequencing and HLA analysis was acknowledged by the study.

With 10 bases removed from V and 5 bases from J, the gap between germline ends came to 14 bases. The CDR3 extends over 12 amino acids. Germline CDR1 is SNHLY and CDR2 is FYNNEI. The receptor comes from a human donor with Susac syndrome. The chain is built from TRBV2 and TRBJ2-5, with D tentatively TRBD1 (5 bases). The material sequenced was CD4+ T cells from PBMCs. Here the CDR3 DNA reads TGTGCCATCAAAGGGGAAGGGGAGACCCAGTACTTC. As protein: CAIKGEGETQYF.